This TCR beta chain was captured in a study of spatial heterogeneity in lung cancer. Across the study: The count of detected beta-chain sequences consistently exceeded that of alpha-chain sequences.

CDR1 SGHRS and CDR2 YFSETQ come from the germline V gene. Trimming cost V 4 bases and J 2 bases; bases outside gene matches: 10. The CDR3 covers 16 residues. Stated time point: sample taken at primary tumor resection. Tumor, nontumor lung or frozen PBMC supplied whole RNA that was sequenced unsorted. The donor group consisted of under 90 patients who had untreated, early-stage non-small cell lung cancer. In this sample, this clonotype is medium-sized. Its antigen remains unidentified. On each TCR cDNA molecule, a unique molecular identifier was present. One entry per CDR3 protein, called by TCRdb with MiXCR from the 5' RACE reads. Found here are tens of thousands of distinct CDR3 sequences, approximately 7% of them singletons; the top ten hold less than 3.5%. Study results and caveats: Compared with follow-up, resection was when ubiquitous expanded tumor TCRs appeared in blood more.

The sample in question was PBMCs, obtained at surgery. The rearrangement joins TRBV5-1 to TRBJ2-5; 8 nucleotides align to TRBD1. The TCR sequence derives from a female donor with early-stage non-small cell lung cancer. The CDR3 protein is CASSQTGAHLQETQYF. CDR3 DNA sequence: TGCGCCAGCAGCCAGACAGGGGCGCACTTACAAGAGACCCAGTACTTC.